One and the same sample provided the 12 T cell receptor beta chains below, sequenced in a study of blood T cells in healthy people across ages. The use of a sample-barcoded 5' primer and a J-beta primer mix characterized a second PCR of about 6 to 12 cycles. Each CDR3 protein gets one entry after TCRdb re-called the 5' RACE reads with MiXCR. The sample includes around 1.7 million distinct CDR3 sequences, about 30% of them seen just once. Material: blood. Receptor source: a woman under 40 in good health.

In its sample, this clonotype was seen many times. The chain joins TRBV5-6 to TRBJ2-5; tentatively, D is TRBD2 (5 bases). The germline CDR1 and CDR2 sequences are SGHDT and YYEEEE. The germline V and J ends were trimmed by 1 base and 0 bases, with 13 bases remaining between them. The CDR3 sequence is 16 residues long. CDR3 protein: CASSLISAAYQETQYF. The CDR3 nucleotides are TGTGCCAGCAGCTTGATTAGCGCGGCCTACCAAGAGACCCAGTACTTC.

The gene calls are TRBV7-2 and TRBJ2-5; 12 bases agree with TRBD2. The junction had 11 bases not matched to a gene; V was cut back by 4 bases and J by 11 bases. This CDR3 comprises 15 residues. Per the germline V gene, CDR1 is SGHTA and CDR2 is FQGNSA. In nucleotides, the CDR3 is TGTGCCAGCAGCTGGACCGGGACTAGCGGGCCCCAGCAGTACTTC. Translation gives CASSWTGTSGPQQYF.

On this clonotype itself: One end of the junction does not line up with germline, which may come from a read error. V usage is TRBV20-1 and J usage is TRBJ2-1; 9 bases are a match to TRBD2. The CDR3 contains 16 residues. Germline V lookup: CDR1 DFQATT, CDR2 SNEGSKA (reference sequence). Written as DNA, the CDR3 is TGCAGTTCTAGGCCGGGGACTAGCTTTTCATACAATGAGCAGTTCTTC. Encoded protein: CSSRPGTSFSYNEQFF.

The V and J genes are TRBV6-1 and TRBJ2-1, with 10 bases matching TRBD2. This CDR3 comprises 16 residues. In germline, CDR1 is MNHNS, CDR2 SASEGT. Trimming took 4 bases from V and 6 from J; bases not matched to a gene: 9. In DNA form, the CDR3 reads TGTGCCAGCAGTGCGCTACTAGCGGGGCTCGGCAATGAGCAGTTCTTC. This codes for CASSALLAGLGNEQFF.

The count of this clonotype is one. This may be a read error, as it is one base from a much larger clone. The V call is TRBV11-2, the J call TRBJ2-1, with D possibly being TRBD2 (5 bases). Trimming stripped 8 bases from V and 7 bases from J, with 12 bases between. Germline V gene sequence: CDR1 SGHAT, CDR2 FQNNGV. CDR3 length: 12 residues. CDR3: CASGRSGNEQFF. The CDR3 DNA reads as TGTGCCAGCGGCCGAAGCGGAAATGAGCAGTTCTTC.

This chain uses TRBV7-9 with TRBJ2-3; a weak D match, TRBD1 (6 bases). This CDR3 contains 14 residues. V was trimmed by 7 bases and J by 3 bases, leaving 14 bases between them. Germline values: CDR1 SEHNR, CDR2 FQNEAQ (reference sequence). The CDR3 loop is CASTHPDRTDTQYF. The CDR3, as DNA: TGTGCCAGCACCCACCCCGACAGGACAGATACGCAGTATTTT.

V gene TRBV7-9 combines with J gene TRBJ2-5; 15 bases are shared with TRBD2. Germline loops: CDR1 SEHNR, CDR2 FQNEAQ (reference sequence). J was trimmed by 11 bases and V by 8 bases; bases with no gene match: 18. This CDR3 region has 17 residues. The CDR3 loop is CASCGGLAGGDRNEQYF. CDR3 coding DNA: TGTGCCAGCTGCGGCGGACTAGCGGGGGGGGATCGGAATGAGCAGTACTTC.

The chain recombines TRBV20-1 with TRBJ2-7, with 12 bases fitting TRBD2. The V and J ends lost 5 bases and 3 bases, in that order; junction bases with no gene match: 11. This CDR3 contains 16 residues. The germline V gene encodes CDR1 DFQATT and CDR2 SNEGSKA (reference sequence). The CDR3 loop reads CSAALAGGPDGYEQYF. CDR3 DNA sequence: TGCAGTGCTGCCCTAGCGGGAGGGCCCGACGGCTACGAGCAGTACTTC.

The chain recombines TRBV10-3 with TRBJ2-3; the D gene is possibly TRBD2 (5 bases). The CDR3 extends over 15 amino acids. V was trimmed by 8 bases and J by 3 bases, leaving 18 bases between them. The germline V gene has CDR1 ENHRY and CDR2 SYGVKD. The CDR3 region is CAISRTLPGTDTQYF. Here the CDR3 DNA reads TGTGCCATCTCCCGGACCCTACCGGGGACAGATACGCAGTATTTT.

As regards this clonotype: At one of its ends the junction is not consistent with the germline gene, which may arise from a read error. The CDR3: CASSAVPGALSYGQYF. CDR3 nucleotides: TGTGCCAGCAGCGCCGTACCGGGAGCTTTATCCTACGGGCAGTACTTC. V is TRBV9 and J is TRBJ2-7; TRBD2 is a possible D gene (6 bases). Germline V gene data show CDR1 as SGDLS and CDR2 as YYNGEE. The CDR3 is 16 amino acids. Full variable domain (outside the CDR3, taken from reference TRBV9 and TRBJ2-7): DSGVTQTPKHLITATGQRVTLRCSPRSGDLSVYWYQQSLDQGLQFLIQYYNGEERAKGNILERFSAQQFPDLHSELNLSSLELGDSALYFCASSAVPGALSYGQYFGPGTRLTVT.

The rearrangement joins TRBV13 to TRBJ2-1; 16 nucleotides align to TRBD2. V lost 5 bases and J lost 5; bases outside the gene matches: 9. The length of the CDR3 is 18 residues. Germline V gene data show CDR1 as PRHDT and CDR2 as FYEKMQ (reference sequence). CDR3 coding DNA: TGTGCCAGCAGCCTCGGGACTAGCGGGAGGGTGATCCACAATGAGCAGTTCTTC. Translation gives CASSLGTSGRVIHNEQFF.

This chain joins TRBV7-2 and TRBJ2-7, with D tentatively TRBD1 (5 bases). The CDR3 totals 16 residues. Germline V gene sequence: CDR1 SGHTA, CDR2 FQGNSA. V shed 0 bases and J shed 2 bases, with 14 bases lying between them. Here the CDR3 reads CASSLARTGKAYEQYF. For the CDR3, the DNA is TGTGCCAGCAGCTTAGCGCGCACAGGTAAAGCCTACGAGCAGTACTTC.